The rows below give T cell receptor beta chains drawn from one sample of a study of CD4 and CD8 cells across lung adenocarcinoma regions. TCRdb analysed the PCR reads with MiXCR anew, one entry per CDR3 protein. The sample includes nearly 9,500 distinct CDR3 sequences, 50% of them seen just once. Sequenced: CD8+ T cells from the margin of a lung tumor. Receptors originate from a female donor with lung adenocarcinoma. The CD4 and CD8 labels of this study may be unreliable. Both conserved end residues are part of each CDR3. The D gene is left open where the match is weak. Size values are once, few and many counts, or a class for expanded clones, and some rows have none.

j_call,d_call,v_call,clone_size,cdr3_nt,cdr3_aa
TRBJ2-7,TRBD2,TRBV6-1,-,TGTGCCAGCAGTGAGTGGGCGGGAGGGCGCTACGAGCAGTACTTC,CASSEWAGGRYEQYF
TRBJ2-5,-,TRBV6-5,-,TGTGCCAGCAGTTACTCTGGTCGAGGGACCCAGTACTTC,CASSYSGRGTQYF
TRBJ2-4,-,TRBV6-1,-,TGTGCCAGTTGGTCGGGGCTGTTTGCCAAAGACATTCAGTACTTC,CASWSGLFAKDIQYF
TRBJ1-1,-,TRBV6-1,once,TGTGCCAGCAGCTCAAGTCTTTCGAACACTGAAGCTTTCTTT,CASSSSLSNTEAFF
TRBJ2-1,-,TRBV7-6,-,TGTGCCAGCAGACTCGACGGGAACAATGAGCAGTTCTTC,CASRLDGNNEQFF
TRBJ2-5,-,TRBV27,-,TGTGCCAGCAGTTTATCACAGTACTTC,CASSLSQYF
TRBJ2-1,-,TRBV10-3,-,TGTGCCATCAGTGAGTCCCGGGTTACGGTCTTC,CAISESRVTVF
TRBJ2-5,-,TRBV27,once,TGTGCCAGCAGACGCCGGGGCCGTGACCAAGATACCCAGTACTTT,CASRRRGRDQDTQYF
TRBJ2-1,TRBD2,TRBV6-4,-,TGTGCCAGCGAGTCGTGGACTAGCGGGAGCCCTTACAATGAGCAGTTCTTC,CASESWTSGSPYNEQFF
TRBJ2-5,TRBD2,TRBV3-1,few,TGTGCCAGCAGGGGACTAGCAAAAGAGACCCAGTACTTC,CASRGLAKETQYF
TRBJ2-1,TRBD1,TRBV10-2,large,TGCGCCAGCAGTCCCGGGACAGGGGGCAAAAATGAGCAGTTCTTC,CASSPGTGGKNEQFF
TRBJ2-2,-,TRBV27,medium-sized,TGTGCCAGCAGTAGGCACGCGAACACCGGGGAGCTGTTTTTT,CASSRHANTGELFF
TRBJ1-3,-,TRBV6-1,many,TGTGCCAGCAGGCCAGCTGGAAACACCATATATTTT,CASRPAGNTIYF
TRBJ2-1,-,TRBV7-3,many,TGTGCCAGCAGCCGTGGGGGGGGGCGGAACAATGAGCAGTTCTTC,CASSRGGGRNNEQFF
TRBJ2-1,TRBD1,TRBV10-1,-,TGCGCCAGCAGTGACTCGACAGGGGGGAGGAATGAGCAGTTCTTC,CASSDSTGGRNEQFF
TRBJ2-1,-,TRBV11-2,few,TGTGCCAGCAGCTCGCCCCCGGGTGAGCAGTTCTTC,CASSSPPGEQFF
TRBJ2-3,-,TRBV6-1,-,TGTGCCAGCGAGCGAGGGCGCACAGATACGCAGTATTTT,CASERGRTDTQYF
TRBJ2-1,TRBD2,TRBV12-3/TRBV12-4,-,TGTGCCAGCAGTCAAGCGGGAGCCCCCTACAATGAGCAGTTCTTC,CASSQAGAPYNEQFF
TRBJ2-5,-,TRBV27,-,TGTGCCAGCGCGGGACAAGGACGCCGTGACAAAGAGACCCAGTACTTC,CASAGQGRRDKETQYF
TRBJ2-3,-,TRBV7-2,many,TGTGCCAGCAGCTTAGTGGTCAGCACAGATACGCAGTATTTT,CASSLVVSTDTQYF
TRBJ2-3,-,TRBV6-1,-,TGTGCCAGCAGGGACCCCCAGAGAAACACCGGTACGCAGTTTTTT,CASRDPQRNTGTQFF
TRBJ1-2,-,TRBV6-5,-,TGTGCCAGCAGTTACGGGAGAGGCTACACCTTC,CASSYGRGYTF
TRBJ2-7,-,TRBV7-2,-,TGTGCCAGCAGCTTAGTGGGTGCGGGTCGCGGGAGCGGGCAGGGGGCCAAAGACACGCAGTACTTC,CASSLVGAGRGSGQGAKDTQYF
TRBJ2-7,-,TRBV6-1,-,TGTGCCAGCAGCGAAGCAGGACGCTACGAGCAGTACTTC,CASSEAGRYEQYF
TRBJ1-6,-,TRBV10-3,few,TGTGCCATCGGGAGGTCGGGAACTAATTCACCCCTCCACTTT,CAIGRSGTNSPLHF
TRBJ2-5,-,TRBV11-2,many,TGTGCCAGCAGCCCTACTGGGGTCGGCAGACAAGAGACCCAGTACTTC,CASSPTGVGRQETQYF
TRBJ2-1,TRBD2,TRBV6-1,-,TGTGCCAGCAGTAGGACTAGCGGAGAACCCAATGAGCAGTTCTTC,CASSRTSGEPNEQFF
TRBJ2-5,-,TRBV12-3/TRBV12-4,medium-sized,TGTGCCAGCAGTATCCAAACTGGGGGCCAGGGAGAGACCCAGTACTTC,CASSIQTGGQGETQYF
TRBJ2-5,-,TRBV27,few,TGTGCCAGCAGTTTATATGACCAGCAAGAGACCCAGTACTTC,CASSLYDQQETQYF
TRBJ2-5,TRBD2,TRBV10-1,many,TGCGCCAGCAGTGACCCCGGGACTAGCGGGAAAGAGACCCAGTACTTC,CASSDPGTSGKETQYF
TRBJ1-6,-,TRBV20-1,-,TGCAGTGCTAGTTCGGGCGGACTTACCCCTTCACCCCTCCACTTT,CSASSGGLTPSPLHF
TRBJ2-2,-,TRBV7-2,-,TGTGCCAGCAGCTTATCAGGGATGGGCCCCGGGGAGCTGTTTTTT,CASSLSGMGPGELFF
TRBJ1-1,-,TRBV6-1,-,TGTGCCAGCAGACGAGACAGACAAACTGAAGCTTTCTTT,CASRRDRQTEAFF
TRBJ2-3,-,TRBV4-1,many,TGCGCCAGCAGCCAAGCTCTGGGACGCGATACGCAGTATTTT,CASSQALGRDTQYF
TRBJ1-4,-,TRBV6-1,few,TGTGCGTCGACAGCTAATAATGAAAAACTGTTTTTT,CASTANNEKLFF
TRBJ2-1,TRBD2,TRBV4-1,medium-sized,TGCGCCAGCAGCCATGAGGGACTAGCGGGCCATCCGGGGCAGTTCTTC,CASSHEGLAGHPGQFF
TRBJ2-3,-,TRBV14,many,TGTGCCAGCAGTCTCATTCGGGGAGACACGCAGTATTTT,CASSLIRGDTQYF
TRBJ1-6,-,TRBV27,many,TGTGCCAGCAGTTTGTGGGGGAATAATTCACCCCTCCACTTT,CASSLWGNNSPLHF
TRBJ1-4,-,TRBV6-1,-,TGTGCCAGCAGCCAGACAATCACCCCCAAAAAACTGTTTTTT,CASSQTITPKKLFF
TRBJ2-4,-,TRBV12-3/TRBV12-4,-,TGTGCCAGCACCTTGACAAGAGTAGCCAAAAACATTCAGTACTTC,CASTLTRVAKNIQYF
TRBJ2-5,TRBD1,TRBV14,many,TGTGCCAGCAGCCAAAACAGGGGGCAAGAGACCCAGTACTTC,CASSQNRGQETQYF
TRBJ2-2,TRBD1,TRBV6-1,-,TGTGCCAGCTCCCGAGGGACAGGTGGGGGCACAGGGGAGCTGTATTTT,CASSRGTGGGTGELYF
TRBJ2-7,-,TRBV6-1,-,TGTGCCAGCAGAACGACAGGTATCTACGAGCAGTACTTC,CASRTTGIYEQYF
TRBJ2-1,TRBD2,TRBV4-1,-,TGCGCCAGCAGCCAATCCCGGACTAGCGGCTGGGGGATCGGGTTCTTC,CASSQSRTSGWGIGFF
TRBJ1-5,-,TRBV6-1,few,TGTGCCAGCAGCAGAACAGGCTTCGGCAATCAGCCCCAGCATTTT,CASSRTGFGNQPQHF
TRBJ2-5,-,TRBV10-1,medium-sized,TGCGCCAGCAGTGAGTCAGGTCGACAAGAGACCCAGTACTTC,CASSESGRQETQYF
TRBJ2-3,-,TRBV6-1,-,TGTGCCAGCGATAGACGGGGAGGCGAAGACACTCAGTATTTT,CASDRRGGEDTQYF
TRBJ2-3,-,TRBV10-1,many,TGCGCCAGCAGTTCCGGGACAGTGAGGACGGGGGGTACGCAGTATTTT,CASSSGTVRTGGTQYF
TRBJ2-3,-,TRBV3-1,-,TGTGCCAGCAGCCAAGTCGGTCCCACAGATACGCAGTATTTT,CASSQVGPTDTQYF
TRBJ2-7,-,TRBV10-3,-,TGTGCCGGCAGTGGGTCGAGGGAGCCAGATACGCAGTACTTC,CAGSGSREPDTQYF
TRBJ2-7,-,TRBV6-4,-,TGTGCCAGCAGTTTACTGAGGTACTACGAGCAGTACTTC,CASSLLRYYEQYF